This T cell receptor (beta chain) derives from a study of siplizumab effects on memory and regulatory T cells. A word on this clone: Antigen: not known.

TCRdb keeps only in-frame clones here, not all; method: immunoSEQ multiplex PCR. In the table there are about 120,000 clones, about 94% of which are singletons. General observations from the study: Siplizumab produced a significant reduction in alloreactive sequences that were traceable to unstimulated CD4+ memory cells. Siplizumab gave mappable alloreactive CD4+ clones an average Treg-derived fraction of about 69%, against around 27% in controls. A major contribution to the alloresponse seemed to be made by naive T cells, which seemed more diverse than memory cells. Naive-or-memory phenotypes were unassignable for roughly 80-96% of proliferating CD4+ or CD8+ clones.

Per the germline V gene, CDR1 is LNHDA and CDR2 is SQIVND (reference sequence). The CDR3 is made up of 14 amino acids. The trim removed 4 bases at V and 5 bases at J, leaving 6 bases unmatched. The sequenced material came from non-Treg CD4+ T cells sorted from blood. The V gene is TRBV19, the J gene TRBJ2-7, with 9 bases aligning to TRBD2. This receptor was taken from a human donor in good health. The CDR3 DNA sequence: TGTGCCAGTAGTAGCGGGGGGGCCATCGACGAGCAGTACTTC. Its translation is CASSSGGAIDEQYF. The variable domain in full, completed from reference TRBV19 and TRBJ2-7, reads DGGITQSPKYLFRKEGQNVTLSCEQNLNHDAMYWYRQDPGQGLRLIYYSQIVNDFQKGDIAEGYSVSREKKESFPLTVTSAQKNPTAFYLCASSSGGAIDEQYFGPGTRLTVT.